The next 23 T cell receptor beta chains were all read from a single sample in a study of shared clonotypes between healthy human individuals. TCRdb's table, derived via immunoSEQ multiplex PCR, lists solely in-frame clones and lacks some. This sample has under 1,100,000 clones, with about 80% found just once. Sequencing used memory CD4+ T cells from PBMCs. Sample subset: CD45RA-negative fraction. The receptors shown here come from a man younger than 30 in good health. Some clones in this sample may be carry-over from other donors' samples.

The V and J genes are TRBV10-3 and TRBJ1-2; D possibly corresponds to TRBD1 (6 bases). With 6 bases removed from V and 0 bases from J, the gap between germline ends came to 11 bases. The CDR3 is made up of 14 amino acids. The germline CDR1 and CDR2 sequences are ENHRY and SYGVKD. The CDR3 sequence: CAISTGIANYGYTF. In nucleotides, the CDR3 is TGTGCCATCAGCACAGGGATCGCTAACTATGGCTACACCTTC.

This sequence joins TRBV4-3 and TRBJ2-5, with D perhaps assigned TRBD1 or TRBD2 (5 bases each). Trimming removed 3 bases from V and 4 bases from J, with 15 bases in between. Germline lookup yields CDR1 LGHNA and CDR2 YSLEER. CDR3 size: 15 residues. CDR3 protein: CASSQNPGALETQYF. CDR3 nucleotides: TGCGCCAGCAGCCAGAACCCCGGGGCGTTAGAGACCCAGTACTTC.

The chain uses TRBV27 and TRBJ2-1; D remains unclear. Germline V gives CDR1 MNHEY, CDR2 SMNVEV (reference sequence). V was pared by 3 bases and J by 6 bases, with 9 bases between. There are 13 residues in the CDR3. In DNA, the CDR3 is TGTGCCAGCAGTTTTCTGAGATTCAATGAGCAGTTCTTC. Protein: CASSFLRFNEQFF.

The chain is built from TRBV30 and TRBJ2-1; D gene ambiguous. This CDR3 region has 14 residues. Germline assignment: CDR1 GTSNPN and CDR2 SVGIG (reference sequence). The germline V and J ends were trimmed by 5 bases and 10 bases, with 21 bases remaining between them. The CDR3 spells CAWSPGTNRFEQFF. The CDR3 DNA sequence: TGTGCCTGGTCCCCCGGTACGAACCGTTTCGAGCAGTTCTTC.

This clone was seen only once. V usage is TRBV28 and J usage is TRBJ1-2; D may be TRBD1 (5 bases). The CDR3 loop spans 15 amino acids. The V and J ends lost 4 bases and 6 bases respectively, with 18 bases between them. Germline loops: CDR1 MDHEN, CDR2 SYDVKM. This chain's CDR3 is CASSSPTGGSNGYTF. The CDR3 DNA sequence: TGTGCCAGCAGTTCCCCAACGGGGGGTTCCAATGGCTACACCTTC.

The chain joins TRBV19 to TRBJ1-2; 8 nucleotides align to TRBD1. Per the germline V gene, CDR1 is LNHDA and CDR2 is SQIVND (reference sequence). The junction had 7 bases not matched to a gene; V was cut back by 2 bases and J by 5 bases. This CDR3 is 15 amino acids long. DNA of the CDR3: TGTGCCAGTAGTATAAGCAGGGGGCGTCGGTATGGCTACACCTTC. Protein: CASSISRGRRYGYTF.

To note about this clone: Other DNA sequences in this specimen translate into the identical CDR3. The gene calls are TRBV5-1 and TRBJ2-3, with 7 bases aligning to TRBD2. V trimming: 0 bases; J trimming: 1 base; junction bases outside the gene matches: 2. Germline CDR1 reads SGHRS; CDR2 reads YFSETQ. This CDR3 is 15 amino acids long. CDR3 loop: CASSLELAGTDTQYF. The CDR3 DNA reads as TGCGCCAGCAGCTTGGAGCTAGCGGGCACAGATACGCAGTATTTT.

V gene TRBV19 combines with J gene TRBJ2-5; 8 bases map to TRBD2. CDR1 and CDR2 from the germline V gene are LNHDA and SQIVND (reference sequence). Trimming cost V 4 bases and J 2 bases; bases outside gene matches: 3. The CDR3 spans 14 residues. The CDR3 nucleotides read TGTGCCAGTAGTACCTCGGGGGGGCAAGAGACCCAGTACTTC. This sequence encodes CASSTSGGQETQYF.

This sequence joins TRBV5-8 and TRBJ2-1; maybe TRBD1 (6 bases). CDR1 and CDR2 (germline): SGHTS, YDEGEE. With 7 bases removed from V and 4 bases from J, the gap between germline ends came to 15 bases. CDR3 length: 14 residues. The CDR3 sequence is CASQDSNSYNEQFF. For the CDR3, the DNA is TGTGCCAGCCAGGACAGCAACTCTTACAATGAGCAGTTCTTC.

The chain uses TRBV7-3 and TRBJ2-2, with D perhaps being TRBD1 or TRBD2 (5 bases each). Germline V lookup: CDR1 SGHTA, CDR2 FQGTGA. The V end was cut by 0 bases, the J end by 1 base, with 6 bases between. This CDR3 has 15 residues. CDR3 loop: CASSLTGENTGELFF. DNA of the CDR3: TGTGCCAGCAGCTTAACGGGGGAGAACACCGGGGAGCTGTTTTTT.

This chain links TRBV6-5 with TRBJ1-1; TRBD1 is a possible D gene (6 bases). The CDR3 totals 13 residues. Between the trimmed V and J ends, which lost 6 bases and 4 bases, there was a span of 12 bases. Germline loops: CDR1 MNHEY, CDR2 SVGAGI. The CDR3 DNA follows: TGTGCCAGCAGGAATGAGGGGGGCACTGAAGCTTTCTTT. It yields the protein CASRNEGGTEAFF.

V and J are TRBV28 and TRBJ2-5; D may be TRBD2 (6 bases). Trimming removed 3 bases from V and 9 bases from J, with 11 bases in between. From germline, CDR1 is MDHEN and CDR2 SYDVKM. There are 12 residues in the CDR3. The CDR3 here is CASSLGGTAQYF. DNA for the CDR3: TGTGCCAGCAGTTTGGGGGGAACGGCCCAGTACTTC.

The chain is built from TRBV10-2 and TRBJ1-1; D gene ambiguous. This CDR3 is 13 amino acids long. V was shortened by 3 bases and J by 1 base, with 6 bases between the two germline ends. Per germline, CDR1 WSHSY and CDR2 SAAADI. As DNA, the CDR3 is TGCGCCAGCAGTGATTGGGAGAACACTGAAGCTTTCTTT. Amino acids: CASSDWENTEAFF.

Of note for this clone: A clone one base away is much larger, so this may be a read error. The V gene is TRBV7-2, the J gene TRBJ2-5, with D maybe TRBD1 (6 bases). This CDR3 has 15 amino acids. Germline loops: CDR1 SGHTA, CDR2 FQGNSA. CDR3 bases: TGTGCCAGCAGCTTTCAGGGGACGGCACAAGAGGCCCAGTACTTC. Its translation is CASSFQGTAQEAQYF.

The rearrangement joins TRBV28 to TRBJ2-7; TRBD1 might be the D (5 bases). Germline loops: CDR1 MDHEN, CDR2 SYDVKM. With 10 bases removed from V and 2 bases from J, the gap between germline ends came to 9 bases. The CDR3 is 11 amino acids. The CDR3 DNA is TGTGCCACCCAACAGGCCTACGAGCAGTACTTC. This gives the protein CATQQAYEQYF.

This chain joins TRBV10-3 and TRBJ1-2, with TRBD1 identical over 8 bases. Germline V gene data show CDR1 as ENHRY and CDR2 as SYGVKD. The V segment lost 2 bases and the J segment 4 bases; nucleotides outside the gene matches: 6. The CDR3 contains 15 residues. The CDR3 reads CAISERPGTGYGYTF. The CDR3 region has the DNA TGTGCCATCAGTGAGCGACCAGGGACAGGCTATGGCTACACCTTC.

The chain carries TRBV6-6 and TRBJ1-2; D unresolved. This CDR3 has 13 residues. In germline, CDR1 is MNHNY, CDR2 SVGAGI (reference sequence). Trimming removed 4 bases at V and 4 bases at J, with 10 bases between. The CDR3 spells CASSSSERYGYTF. Written as DNA, the CDR3 is TGTGCCAGCAGTTCCTCAGAGCGCTATGGCTACACCTTC.

The chain has TRBV7-2 and TRBJ1-1, with 7 nucleotides matching TRBD1. Losses at the gene ends were 0 bases for V and 2 bases for J; bases not matched to a gene: 6. Germline V lookup: CDR1 SGHTA, CDR2 FQGNSA. CDR3 length: 16 amino acids. The CDR3 loop is CASSLAGTVPNTEAFF. CDR3 coding DNA: TGTGCCAGCAGCTTAGCGGGGACAGTTCCCAACACTGAAGCTTTCTTT.

This rearrangement joins TRBV28 to TRBJ2-7; the D call may be TRBD1 or TRBD2 (6 bases each). Germline V gives CDR1 MDHEN, CDR2 SYDVKM. CDR3 length equals 15 residues. V lost 5 bases and J 9 bases, leaving 23 bases between the germline ends. The CDR3 sequence is CASSPVRLGGARQYF. In DNA form, the CDR3 reads TGTGCCAGCAGTCCGGTGAGGTTGGGGGGCGCGCGGCAGTACTTC.

J is TRBJ1-4 and V is TRBV11-2; D not resolved. CDR1 SGHAT and CDR2 FQNNGV come from the germline V gene. CDR3 length equals 12 residues. The germline V and J ends were trimmed by 1 base and 10 bases, with 7 bases remaining between them. The CDR3 loop is CASSLVGLKLFF. The DNA of the CDR3 is TGTGCCAGCAGCTTAGTTGGCTTAAAACTGTTTTTT.

The chain is built from TRBV27 and TRBJ1-5; 10 bases align to TRBD1. Trimming removed 4 bases from V and 5 bases from J; junction bases left unmatched: 8. The germline gives CDR1 MNHEY, CDR2 SMNVEV (reference sequence). The length of the CDR3 is 16 residues. CDR3 DNA: TGTGCCAGCAGTTCCAAAAAAGGGACAGGGGATCAGCCCCAGCATTTT. This encodes CASSSKKGTGDQPQHF.

This clone has more than one count but fewer than ten. J is TRBJ1-2 and V is TRBV6-5; 10 nucleotides line up with TRBD1. The CDR3 length is 16 residues. The V gene end was trimmed by 4 bases and the J gene end by 6 bases; junction bases not matched to a gene: 11. CDR1 is MNHEY and CDR2 is SVGAGI in the germline V gene. Written as DNA, the CDR3 is TGTGCCAGCAGTTCGGGACAGGGGATTGTAGGGGATGGCTACACCTTC. It translates to CASSSGQGIVGDGYTF.

V and J are TRBV5-1 and TRBJ1-2, with TRBD1 matching 10 bases. Trimming removed 4 bases from V and 8 bases from J; junction bases left unmatched: 14. The germline V gene encodes CDR1 SGHRS and CDR2 YFSETQ. The length of the CDR3 is 16 residues. The DNA of the CDR3 is TGCGCCAGCAGCCTTCGGATTGCCGGGACAGGGGAAGGCTACACCTTC. Encoded protein: CASSLRIAGTGEGYTF.